One and the same sample provided the 23 T cell receptor beta chains below, sequenced in a study of T-cell memory formation after mild COVID-19. TCRdb processed the 5' RACE reads anew with MiXCR; each CDR3 protein has one entry. The data contain about 260,000 distinct CDR3 sequences, around 17% of them singletons. The sample comprised PBMCs or a T cell subset sorted from them (not recorded which). These receptors originate from a man between 18 and 29 years old who had mild COVID-19 (a few samples of this study predate the infection). Cell type and time point are not known.

V is TRBV7-8 and J is TRBJ1-4, with D unclear. The V end was cut by 3 bases, the J end by 0 bases, with 5 bases between. This CDR3 is built from 14 residues. In germline, CDR1 is SGHVS, CDR2 FQNEAQ. CDR3 residues: CASSLVPTNEKLFF. In nucleotides, the CDR3 is TGTGCCAGCAGCTTGGTCCCAACTAATGAAAAACTGTTTTTT.

The chain recombines TRBV20-1 with TRBJ2-2; 7 bases align to TRBD2. CDR3 length: 15 amino acids. In germline, CDR1 is DFQATT, CDR2 SNEGSKA (reference sequence). The junction had 8 bases not matched to a gene; V was cut back by 5 bases and J by 2 bases. Here the CDR3 reads CSAAEAGLNTGELFF. The DNA of the CDR3 is TGCAGTGCTGCAGAAGCGGGGCTAAACACCGGGGAGCTGTTTTTT.

This clonotype was seen more than once but under ten times. This chain joins TRBV5-1 and TRBJ2-7; 7 bases map to TRBD2. CDR1 SGHRS and CDR2 YFSETQ come from the germline V gene. The V segment lost 10 bases and the J segment 3 bases; nucleotides outside the gene matches: 13. CDR3 size: 14 residues. The CDR3 DNA sequence: TGCGCCCCAACTTGGGGGGGGGATCTCTACGAGCAGTACGTC. Residues: CAPTWGGDLYEQYV.

This clonotype turned up a few times. J is TRBJ2-4 and V is TRBV6-6; perhaps TRBD2 as D (6 bases). The CDR3 is made up of 15 amino acids. The germline V gene encodes CDR1 MNHNY and CDR2 SVGAGI (reference sequence). V gave up 2 bases and J gave up 2 bases, with 10 bases separating them. CDR3 protein: CASSYMGGSKNIQYF. In DNA, the CDR3 is TGTGCCAGCAGTTACATGGGGGGATCCAAAAACATTCAGTACTTC.

This clonotype was counted a few times. The rearrangement joins TRBV7-2 to TRBJ2-3, with 11 positions matching TRBD2. The CDR3 length is 14 residues. V lost 5 bases, J lost 7 bases, and 5 bases stayed unmatched. Germline V gene sequence: CDR1 SGHTA, CDR2 FQGNSA. The CDR3 is CASSQTSGENTQYF. In nucleotides, the CDR3 is TGTGCCAGCAGCCAGACTAGCGGGGAGAATACGCAGTATTTT.

The chain links TRBV29-1 to TRBJ1-2; TRBD1 is a possible D gene (5 bases). The CDR3 sequence is 12 residues long. The V end lost 1 base, the J end lost 7 bases, and 10 bases lay between the germline ends. Germline CDR1 reads SQVTM; CDR2 reads ANQGSEA. The CDR3 is CSVEVSGGGYTF. The CDR3 DNA follows: TGCAGCGTTGAAGTCTCGGGGGGTGGCTACACCTTC.

Here the CDR3 reads CASSQDHWNSNQPQHF. CDR3 DNA sequence: TGCGCCAGCAGCCAAGATCACTGGAATAGCAATCAGCCCCAGCATTTT. The genes are TRBV4-1 and TRBJ1-5, with D unresolved. The CDR3 covers 16 residues. V was clipped by 0 bases and J by 0 bases, with 9 bases between them. CDR1 MGHRA and CDR2 YSYEKL come from the germline V gene.

The V call is TRBV29-1, the J call TRBJ1-2; 9 positions agree with TRBD1. This CDR3 is built from 16 residues. Unmatched junction bases numbered 14, after V lost 4 bases and J lost 5 bases. Germline CDR1 reads SQVTM; CDR2 reads ANQGSEA. This chain's CDR3 is CSVAVAKEDRGYGYTF. CDR3 coding DNA: TGCAGCGTTGCCGTAGCGAAGGAGGACAGGGGATATGGCTACACCTTC. Full variable domain (rest looked up from reference TRBV29-1 and TRBJ1-2): SAVISQKPSRDICQRGTSLTIQCQVDSQVTMMFWYRQQPGQSLTLIATANQGSEATYESGFVIDKFPISRPNLTFSTLTVSNMSPEDSSIYLCSVAVAKEDRGYGYTFGSGTRLTVV.

This clonotype was detected a few times. The chain combines TRBV27 with TRBJ1-2, with D perhaps matching TRBD1 (6 bases). CDR1 is MNHEY, CDR2 SMNVEV, per germline (reference sequence). The V gene lost 4 bases and the J gene lost 4 bases, with 13 bases spanning the gap. The CDR3 spans 14 residues. This CDR3 is CASSSGGSLYGYTF. For the CDR3, the DNA is TGTGCCAGCAGTTCGGGGGGCTCGCTCTATGGCTACACCTTC.

V and J are TRBV7-2 and TRBJ1-4; D is perhaps TRBD1 (5 bases). Trimming shortened V by 1 base and J by 3 bases, and 15 bases separated the two germline ends. There are 17 residues in the CDR3. Germline V gene lookup returns CDR1 SGHTA and CDR2 FQGNSA. The CDR3 DNA is TGTGCCAGCAGCTTAGGGGACCCGAGGGTGGCTAATGAAAAACTGTTTTTT. Its translation: CASSLGDPRVANEKLFF.

This clonotype appeared a few times. The chain joins TRBV2 to TRBJ1-6; no clear D. CDR1 is SNHLY, CDR2 FYNNEI, per germline. This CDR3 region has 11 residues. The ends were cut back, 6 bases at V and 5 bases at J, with 2 bases in the middle. The CDR3 bases are TGTGCCAGCAGGGATAATTCACCCCTCCACTTT. Protein sequence: CASRDNSPLHF.

This clonotype was observed a handful of times. The chain employs TRBV12-3 or TRBV12-4 and TRBJ1-1, with D perhaps TRBD1 (5 bases). V lost 5 bases, J lost 4 bases, and 17 bases lay in between. The CDR3 covers 15 residues. The chain's CDR3 is CASSEGRGWGTEAFF. CDR3 bases: TGTGCCAGCAGTGAGGGAAGGGGCTGGGGCACTGAAGCTTTCTTT.

This chain connects TRBV6-2 or TRBV6-3 to TRBJ2-3; 13 nucleotides line up with TRBD2. Germline CDR1 is MNHEY and CDR2 is SVGEGT. This CDR3 is built from 18 residues. V lost 4 bases to trimming and J lost 2 bases; unmatched junction nucleotides: 9. CDR3 amino acids: CASSLGLAGSTFTDTQYF. CDR3 bases: TGTGCCAGCAGTTTGGGACTAGCGGGGAGTACCTTCACAGATACGCAGTATTTT.

The chain is built from TRBV12-3 or TRBV12-4 and TRBJ2-5; no definite D call. The CDR3 runs to 12 residues. The ends were cut back, 6 bases at V and 7 bases at J, with 12 bases in the middle. CDR3 nucleotides: TGTGCCAGCAGCTCCATCATTCGGACCCAGTACTTC. Its protein product is CASSSIIRTQYF.

This clonotype was counted only a few times. The J gene is TRBJ1-2, the V gene TRBV7-9; TRBD1 is a possible D gene (6 bases). V shed 5 bases and J shed 3 bases, with 16 bases lying between them. Germline CDR1 reads SEHNR; CDR2 reads FQNEAQ (reference sequence). The CDR3 covers 15 residues. This CDR3 reads CASSTLAGVDYGYTF. As DNA, the CDR3 is TGTGCCAGCAGCACCTTGGCAGGGGTTGACTATGGCTACACCTTC.

This chain connects TRBV28 to TRBJ2-7; D is possibly TRBD2 (6 bases). V lost 2 bases, J lost 0 bases, and 8 bases lay in between. Germline CDR1 is MDHEN and CDR2 is SYDVKM. The CDR3 extends over 14 amino acids. The DNA of the CDR3 is TGTGCCAGCAGTTTACGAGCGGGCTCCTACGAGCAGTACGTC. Translation: CASSLRAGSYEQYV.

The V and J genes are TRBV10-1 and TRBJ2-1; D perhaps matches TRBD2 (6 bases). Germline V gene sequence: CDR1 WNHNN, CDR2 SYGVQD (reference sequence). The CDR3 runs to 12 residues. V was clipped by 4 bases and J by 9 bases, with 10 bases between them. As DNA, the CDR3 is TGCGCCAGCAGTGGAGGGCGGGGTGAGCAGTTCTTC. This codes for CASSGGRGEQFF.

This sequence joins TRBV20-1 and TRBJ2-3, with 9 bases matching TRBD2. With V trimmed by 0 bases and J by 5 bases, 6 bases remained unmatched. The CDR3 covers 15 residues. CDR1 and CDR2 (germline): DFQATT, SNEGSKA (reference sequence). The DNA of the CDR3 is TGCAGTGCTAGAGAGCGGGGGGGCATGGTAGATACGCAGTATTTT. Its translation: CSARERGGMVDTQYF.

This clonotype has more than one count but fewer than ten. The J gene is TRBJ2-7, the V gene TRBV10-3, with 10 positions matching TRBD2. Unmatched junction bases numbered 4, after V lost 6 bases and J lost 2 bases. The germline gives CDR1 ENHRY, CDR2 SYGVKD. The CDR3 length is 14 residues. CDR3 nucleotides: TGTGCCATCAGGGTAGCGGGGGGAACCTACGAGCAGTACTTC. Translation gives CAIRVAGGTYEQYF.

This clonotype was recorded a few times. V usage is TRBV3-1 and J usage is TRBJ2-7; 8 positions match TRBD1. Germline V CDR1 and CDR2: LGHDT, YNNKEL (reference sequence). The CDR3 runs to 15 residues. With V trimmed by 5 bases and J by 2 bases, 8 bases remained unmatched. CDR3 bases: TGTGCCAGCAGCGGAACGACAGGGGCGACCTACGAGCAGTACTTC. Its translation: CASSGTTGATYEQYF.

This clonotype was seen a handful of times. J is TRBJ2-5 and V is TRBV24-1; TRBD1 aligns across 7 bases. The CDR3 extends over 15 amino acids. The V and J ends lost 5 bases and 0 bases, in that order; junction bases with no gene match: 5. Germline V gene data show CDR1 as KGHDR and CDR2 as SFDVKD. The CDR3 sequence: CATSGRQGNQETQYF. The CDR3 region has the DNA TGTGCCACCAGTGGGAGACAGGGAAACCAAGAGACCCAGTACTTC.

The rearrangement uses TRBV12-3 or TRBV12-4 and TRBJ1-3, with 8 bases identical to TRBD1. CDR3 length: 15 amino acids. The junction had 6 bases not matched to a gene; V was cut back by 4 bases and J by 4 bases. The CDR3 is CASSYRTGGGNTIYF. The CDR3 region has the DNA TGTGCCAGCAGTTACCGAACAGGGGGAGGAAACACCATATATTTT.

This clonotype was counted ten times or more. The chain links TRBV12-3 or TRBV12-4 to TRBJ2-1; D is possibly TRBD2 (5 bases). The CDR3 length is 14 residues. Deletions cut 5 bases from V and 10 bases from J, with 18 bases between. CDR3 sequence: CASSPRVSSGEQFF. DNA for the CDR3: TGTGCCAGCAGTCCCCGGGTCTCCTCGGGGGAGCAGTTCTTC.